This T cell receptor (beta chain) was sequenced for a study of cytomegalovirus exposure and HLA in healthy donors. The wider study: In a later analysis, the roughly 120 validation repertoires were reported to have used the same platform as the 600 to 700 first-cohort repertoires.

Comments on this clone: Its cognate antigen is unknown.

Findings of the study overall: Clusters of TCRs from the first cohort tended to co-occur in the 100 to 150 validation repertoires (as a later analysis found).

The protocol was immunoSEQ multiplex PCR, while the TCRdb copy is restricted to in-frame clones and leaves out a portion. The table shows roughly 70,000 clones, with about 82% occurring only once. The source material was PBMCs. The source is a man in his thirties or forties in good health and CMV-seronegative.

CDR3 sequence reads: CASSGPGLTVYEQFF. The CDR3 DNA sequence: TGCGCCAGCAGTGGCCCGGGACTAACAGTTTATGAGCAGTTCTTC. The rearrangement joins TRBV10-2 to TRBJ2-1; the match to TRBD2 covers 7 bases. From germline, CDR1 is WSHSY and CDR2 SAAADI. V gave up 4 bases and J gave up 8 bases; unmatched junction bases: 11. The CDR3 consists of 15 residues.